Listed below are T cell receptor beta chains from one sample, sequenced in a study of T cell responses to AZD1222 COVID-19 vaccine. Assay used: immunoSEQ multiplex PCR; TCRdb lists only in-frame clones, some missing. The sample has fewer than 200,000 clones; 80% to 90% are singletons. The sequences come from peripheral blood, collected 28 days after the second dose of the MenACWY control vaccine. The receptors come from an adult who received the MenACWY meningococcal vaccine as a control. CDR3s include the opening cysteine and the closing phenylalanine or tryptophan. A D gene is named only where the DNA matches it firmly. Clone size, where shown, is once, few, many, or a class for clones that have expanded.

.,TRBD2,13,TRBJ2-7,TRBV29-1,TGCAGCGTGATGACGGGACTAGCGGGCGAGCAGTACTTC,CSVMTGLAGEQYF
.,.,13,TRBJ2-2,TRBV10-1,TGCGCCAGCAGTGAGGACAGCACCGGGGAGCTGTTTTTT,CASSEDSTGELFF
.,.,13,TRBJ1-5,TRBV30,TGTGCCTGGAGTGTAGATAGCAATCAGCCCCAGCATTTT,CAWSVDSNQPQHF
.,.,14,TRBJ1-6,TRBV2,TGTGCCAGCAGCCCCGGGCAGGGTGATTCACCCCTCCACTTT,CASSPGQGDSPLHF
.,.,13,TRBJ2-5,TRBV18,TGTGCCAGCTCAATAGGGGCCCAAGAGACCCAGTACTTC,CASSIGAQETQYF
.,.,12,TRBJ2-1,TRBV29-1,TGCAGCGTCCGTGGGCCGGGAGATGAGCAGTTCTTC,CSVRGPGDEQFF
.,TRBD1,14,TRBJ2-7,TRBV4-3,TGCGCCAGCAGCATGAGGACAGGGAGCTACGAGCAGTACTTC,CASSMRTGSYEQYF
.,TRBD1,16,TRBJ2-2,TRBV5-1,TGCGCCAGCAGCTTGGCCCCGGGACAGGGGTCCGGGGAGCTGTTTTTT,CASSLAPGQGSGELFF
.,.,17,TRBJ1-1,TRBV7-9,TGTGCCAGCAGCTTAGAGACAGGTTTTGGGCGGAACACTGAAGCTTTCTTT,CASSLETGFGRNTEAFF
once,.,15,TRBJ2-7,TRBV28,TGTGCCAGCAGTCCCGTTGGCAGCTCTTCCTACGAGCAGTACTTC,CASSPVGSSSYEQYF
.,.,15,TRBJ2-7,TRBV6-6,TGTGCCAGCAGGCTTGACCCCGTCAACTCCTACGAGCAGTACTTC,CASRLDPVNSYEQYF
.,TRBD1,15,TRBJ1-2,TRBV19,TGTGCCAGTAGTATTGGAAGGGGGCGCAGCTATGGCTACACCTTC,CASSIGRGRSYGYTF
.,.,14,TRBJ1-1,TRBV28,TGTGCCAGCAGTCTGGACAGAAGTAACACTGAAGCTTTCTTT,CASSLDRSNTEAFF
.,.,13,TRBJ1-5,TRBV27,TGTGCCAGCAGTTTTACGGCCAGTCAGCCCCAGCATTTT,CASSFTASQPQHF
.,.,13,TRBJ1-1,TRBV5-1,TGCGCCAGCAGCTTGCGGGAGGAAGGGGAAGCTTTCTTT,CASSLREEGEAFF
.,.,16,TRBJ2-7,TRBV6-2/TRBV6-3,TGTGCCAGCAGTTACGTCGAGGGGGTGGTCTCCTACGAGCAGTACTTC,CASSYVEGVVSYEQYF